Listed below are T cell receptor beta chains from one sample, sequenced in a study of yellow fever vaccine responses in identical twins. TCRdb re-derived calls from the RT-PCR reads in MiXCR, one entry per CDR3 protein. The data show about 11,000 distinct CDR3 sequences, 77% seen once. Sequencing was performed on T cells from blood (PBMCs), unsorted or a sorted subset (not recorded which), taken before or after yellow fever vaccination (not recorded which). The source of these receptors is a woman between 18 and 29 years old who received the yellow fever vaccine. The CDR3 runs from the conserved cysteine through the conserved F or W.

V: TRBV2
length: 14
CDR3: CASSEVGLGTEAFF

V: TRBV29-1
length: 15
CDR3: CSVQPSGRSTDTQYF

V: TRBV11-1
length: 16
CDR3: CASSHAGGPTYNEQFF

V: TRBV20-1
length: 9
CDR3: CSASGGYTF

V: TRBV3-1
length: 15
CDR3: CASLGQGARSGELFF

V: TRBV11-3
length: 15
CDR3: CASSFPSGTYNEQFF

V: TRBV20-1
length: 12
CDR3: CSARVTDYGYTF

V: TRBV19
length: 12
CDR3: CASSIPGAEAFF

V: TRBV29-1
length: 15
CDR3: CSVKPRDRKQETQYF

V: TRBV2
length: 16
CDR3: CASSEAVTGVNQPQHF

V: TRBV2
length: 16
CDR3: CASSGLAGETYNEQFF

V: TRBV6-2/TRBV6-3
length: 13
CDR3: CASSPQWGYEQYF

V: TRBV7-6
length: 17
CDR3: CASSFGTGGLMNTEAFF

V: TRBV7-9
length: 12
CDR3: CASSLASHEQFF

V: TRBV5-5
length: 14
CDR3: CASSNGTGFYEQYF

V: TRBV28
length: 15
CDR3: CASQTTQTSTDTQYF

V: TRBV29-1
length: 12
CDR3: CSVIDFYNEQFF

V: TRBV7-6
length: 18
CDR3: CASSPIGGGLGGANVLTF

V: TRBV7-3
length: 18
CDR3: CASSSGPTDRVGTGELFF

V: TRBV2
length: 15
CDR3: CASTFLLAGKYEQYF

V: TRBV28
length: 15
CDR3: CASSSMGPSYNEQFF

V: TRBV28
length: 15
CDR3: CASSLWGGGNQPQHF

V: TRBV2
length: 15
CDR3: CASSDWREGFREQFF

V: TRBV2
length: 13
CDR3: CASSPGQYNEQFF

V: TRBV27
length: 14
CDR3: CASSSGGNQETQYF

V: TRBV9
length: 16
CDR3: CASSQGLAGGRETQYF

V: TRBV10-3
length: 16
CDR3: CAIRPLKGGSYNEQFF

V: TRBV5-4
length: 11
CDR3: CASSLYGTQYF

V: TRBV12-3/TRBV12-4
length: 13
CDR3: CASTPVVGETQYF

V: TRBV7-3
length: 13
CDR3: CASSLQGPYEQYF

V: TRBV12-3/TRBV12-4
length: 17
CDR3: CASSRSSMTGKNQPQHF

V: TRBV5-1
length: 15
CDR3: CASSTWDSINTEAFF

V: TRBV6-4
length: 16
CDR3: CASSDSGTHSYNEQFF

V: TRBV4-1
length: 13
CDR3: CATARDPSYEQYF

V: TRBV4-3
length: 14
CDR3: CASSQGQGYQPQHF

V: TRBV7-5
length: 20
CDR3: CISVSEASDRNFTLNTEAFF

V: TRBV11-3
length: 14
CDR3: CASSPPTGNTEAFF

V: TRBV11-3
length: 16
CDR3: CASSSIGVAGYNEQFF

V: TRBV12-3/TRBV12-4
length: 13
CDR3: CASSSGLAYEQYF

V: TRBV27
length: 11
CDR3: CASRLGGEQFF

V: TRBV12-3/TRBV12-4
length: 16
CDR3: CASSFFLRGNTDTQYF

V: TRBV2
length: 14
CDR3: CASSGTSAFNEQFF